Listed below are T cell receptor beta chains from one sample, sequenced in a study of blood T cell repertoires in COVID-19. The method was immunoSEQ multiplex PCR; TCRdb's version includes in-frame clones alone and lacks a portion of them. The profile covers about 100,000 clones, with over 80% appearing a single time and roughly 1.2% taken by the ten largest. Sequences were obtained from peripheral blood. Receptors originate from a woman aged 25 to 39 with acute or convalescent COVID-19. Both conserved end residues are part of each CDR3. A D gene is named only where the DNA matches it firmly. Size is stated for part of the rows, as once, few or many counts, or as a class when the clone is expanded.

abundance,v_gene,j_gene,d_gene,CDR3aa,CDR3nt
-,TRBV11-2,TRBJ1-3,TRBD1,CASSLEWGQSSGNTIYF,TGTGCCAGCAGCTTAGAGTGGGGACAGTCCTCTGGAAACACCATATATTTT
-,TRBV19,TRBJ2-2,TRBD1,CASRTGTGHTGELFF,TGTGCCAGTCGAACCGGGACAGGTCACACCGGGGAGCTGTTTTTT
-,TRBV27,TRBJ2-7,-,CASSSSEGTTSSYEQYF,TGTGCCAGCAGTTCCTCGGAAGGGACAACAAGCTCCTACGAGCAGTACTTC
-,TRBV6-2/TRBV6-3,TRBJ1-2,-,CASSPTGYGYTF,TGTGCCAGCAGTCCGACAGGCTATGGCTACACCTTC
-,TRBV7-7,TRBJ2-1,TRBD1,CASGPDRATYNEQFF,TGTGCCAGCGGCCCCGACAGGGCCACCTACAATGAGCAGTTCTTC
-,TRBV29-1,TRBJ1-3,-,CSVEDRSSGNTIYF,TGCAGCGTTGAAGACCGGTCCTCTGGAAACACCATATATTTT
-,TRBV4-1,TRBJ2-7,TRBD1,CASSQGTGSEQYF,TGCGCCAGCAGCCAGGGGACAGGTAGCGAGCAGTACTTC
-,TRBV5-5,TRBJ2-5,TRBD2,CASSLGTSGGRTETQYF,TGTGCCAGCAGCTTGGGGACTAGCGGGGGCCGAACAGAGACCCAGTACTTC
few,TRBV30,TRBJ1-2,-,CAWSPVGGGYTF,TGTGCCTGGAGCCCCGTCGGGGGTGGCTACACCTTC
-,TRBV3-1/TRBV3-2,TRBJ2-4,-,CASSQESSGLGIQYF,TGTGCCAGCAGCCAAGAGTCCTCGGGGTTGGGCATTCAGTACTTC
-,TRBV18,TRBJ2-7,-,CASSPQGDTYEQYF,TGTGCCAGCTCACCACAGGGAGATACCTACGAGCAGTACTTC
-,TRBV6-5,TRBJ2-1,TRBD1,CASKFDRASYNEQFF,TGTGCCAGCAAATTCGACAGGGCGTCCTACAATGAGCAGTTCTTC
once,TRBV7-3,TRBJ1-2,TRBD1,CASSSPGQGANYGYTF,TGTGCCAGCAGCTCACCGGGACAGGGGGCAAACTATGGCTACACCTTC
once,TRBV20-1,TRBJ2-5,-,CSAEQAEDQYF,TGCAGTGCTGAACAGGCAGAGGACCAGTACTTC
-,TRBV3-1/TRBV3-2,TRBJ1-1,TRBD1,CASSLSTGELNTEAFF,TGTGCCAGCAGTCTAAGTACAGGGGAACTGAACACTGAAGCTTTCTTT
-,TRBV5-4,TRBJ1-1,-,CASSSPTGNTEAFF,TGTGCCAGCAGCTCGCCTACAGGGAACACTGAAGCTTTCTTT
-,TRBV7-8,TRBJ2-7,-,CASSTHRDYVSYEQYF,TGTGCCAGCAGCACCCACCGGGATTATGTTTCCTACGAGCAGTACTTC
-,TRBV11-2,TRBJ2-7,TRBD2,CASSLGVSGGAYEQYF,TGTGCCAGCAGCTTAGGGGTTAGCGGGGGGGCGTACGAGCAGTACTTC
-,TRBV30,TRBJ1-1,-,CAWRYGGGTEAFF,TGTGCCTGGAGATACGGGGGGGGCACTGAAGCTTTCTTT
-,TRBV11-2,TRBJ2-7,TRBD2,CASSQRTSGSYYEQYF,TGTGCCAGCAGCCAGAGGACTAGCGGGAGCTACTACGAGCAGTACTTC
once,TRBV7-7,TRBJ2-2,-,CASRRSLSGELFF,TGTGCCAGCAGGCGTTCTTTGTCCGGGGAGCTGTTTTTT